This is a list of T cell receptor beta chains from one sample in a study of T cells after yellow fever vaccination. From the 5' RACE reads, TCRdb called clonotypes with MiXCR, one entry per CDR3 protein. The sample carries around 600,000 distinct CDR3 sequences, roughly an eighth recorded once. The sample in question was PBMCs, obtained on the day of the yellow fever booster vaccination. The receptors originated from a man younger than 40 who received the YFV17D yellow fever vaccine. The CDR3 runs from the conserved cysteine through the conserved F or W. The order of the fields is D gene, clone size, V gene, J gene, CDR3 protein, CDR3 DNA. The D gene is left open where the match is weak. The size of a clone is reported for some rows only, either as once, few or many, or as a class for expanded clones.

NA,once,TRBV20-1,TRBJ1-5,CSARENRGNQPQHF,TGCAGTGCTAGAGAGAACAGGGGCAATCAGCCCCAGCATTTT
NA,few,TRBV20-1,TRBJ2-7,CSATFWTDYEQYF,TGCAGTGCTACATTCTGGACAGACTACGAGCAGTACTTC
TRBD2,few,TRBV18,TRBJ2-7,CASSLPGLGDPQYF,TGTGCCAGTTCCCTCCCGGGACTAGGGGATCCGCAGTACTTC
NA,NA,TRBV5-6,TRBJ2-7,CASILLRQSSYERYF,TGTGCCAGCATACTGCTGAGACAGAGCTCCTACGAGCGGTACTTC
NA,NA,TRBV10-2,TRBJ2-3,CASSDPYRVPPDTQYF,TGCGCCAGCAGTGACCCGTACAGGGTTCCGCCAGATACGCAGTATTTT
TRBD2,many,TRBV5-5,TRBJ2-2,CASSLGLASGSPGGELFF,TGTGCCAGCAGCTTGGGACTGGCTAGCGGGAGTCCGGGCGGGGAGCTGTTTTTT
TRBD1,NA,TRBV5-6,TRBJ2-7,CASSFQDRDYEQYF,TGTGCCAGCAGCTTCCAGGACAGGGACTACGAGCAGTACTTC
NA,NA,TRBV5-1,TRBJ2-1,CASRPSPGLDPNEQFF,TGCGCCAGTCGCCCCTCCCCGGGACTGGATCCCAATGAGCAGTTCTTC
TRBD1,many,TRBV20-1,TRBJ2-7,CSASTTGFSYEQYF,TGCAGTGCTTCCACGACAGGGTTCTCCTACGAGCAGTACTTC
NA,many,TRBV6-5,TRBJ2-1,CASSWPPPREQFF,TGTGCCAGCAGTTGGCCCCCGCCCCGTGAGCAGTTCTTC
NA,few,TRBV10-3,TRBJ2-7,CAISDLLATWQYF,TGTGCCATCAGTGATTTGCTAGCGACCTGGCAGTACTTC
NA,NA,TRBV7-2,TRBJ2-5,CASSLRGYVEGETQYF,TGTGCCAGCAGCTTACGGGGGTACGTGGAGGGAGAGACCCAGTACTTC
NA,few,TRBV7-2,TRBJ2-7,CASSPRAPAVSYEQYF,TGTGCCAGCAGCCCCAGAGCCCCAGCGGTCTCCTACGAGCAGTACTTC
NA,many,TRBV5-1,TRBJ1-5,CASSLGSGNQPQHF,TGCGCCAGCAGCTTGGGATCGGGGAATCAGCCCCAGCATTTT
NA,few,TRBV6-1,TRBJ2-5,CASRANGGRETQYF,TGTGCCAGCAGAGCAAACGGAGGTCGGGAGACCCAGTACTTC
TRBD1,once,TRBV25-1,TRBJ1-1,CASSDGQARYTEAFF,TGTGCCAGCAGCGACGGACAGGCGAGGTACACTGAAGCTTTCTTT
NA,NA,TRBV18,TRBJ2-5,CASSPVTQETQYF,TGTGCCAGCTCACCGGTAACTCAAGAGACCCAGTACTTC
NA,few,TRBV12-3/TRBV12-4,TRBJ1-1,CASSLAGGVEAFF,TGTGCCAGCAGTTTAGCGGGGGGGGTTGAAGCTTTCTTT
TRBD2,NA,TRBV20-1,TRBJ2-7,CSGPSGRNHEQYF,TGCAGTGGCCCTAGCGGGAGGAACCACGAGCAGTACTTC
NA,few,TRBV12-3/TRBV12-4,TRBJ2-1,CASKGGPGEQFF,TGTGCCAGCAAAGGGGGGCCAGGTGAGCAGTTCTTC
TRBD2,NA,TRBV6-1,TRBJ2-2,CASRLATGELFF,TGTGCCAGTAGACTAGCAACCGGGGAGCTGTTTTTT
NA,NA,TRBV6-5,TRBJ2-7,CASSYRSPQFLYEQYF,TGTGCCAGCAGTTATAGGTCGCCACAGTTCTTATACGAGCAGTACTTC
TRBD1,few,TRBV18,TRBJ1-1,CASSRQGAVEAFF,TGTGCCAGCTCAAGACAGGGGGCGGTTGAAGCTTTCTTT
NA,few,TRBV28,TRBJ2-4,CASRTRLGGNIQYF,TGTGCCAGCAGGACCCGGCTAGGAGGGAACATTCAGTACTTC
TRBD2,many,TRBV7-9,TRBJ2-3,CASSLKPGLAADTQYF,TGTGCCAGCAGCCTAAAACCGGGACTAGCGGCAGATACGCAGTATTTT
TRBD2,once,TRBV25-1,TRBJ2-3,CASSEESGRADTQYF,TGTGCCAGCAGTGAGGAGTCCGGGAGGGCAGATACGCAGTATTTT
NA,NA,TRBV20-1,TRBJ1-2,CSVNLQGYTF,TGCAGTGTAAACTTACAGGGCTACACCTTC
NA,few,TRBV20-1,TRBJ2-7,CSALGGSAYEQYF,TGCAGTGCTCTTGGCGGGTCTGCCTACGAGCAGTACTTC
NA,NA,TRBV4-2,TRBJ1-5,CASSQDVGRDQPQHF,TGTGCCAGCAGCCAAGATGTAGGGCGGGATCAGCCCCAGCATTTT
NA,many,TRBV23-1,TRBJ2-1,CASNSASSYNEQFF,TGCGCCAGCAATTCCGCGAGCTCCTACAATGAGCAGTTCTTC
NA,few,TRBV18,TRBJ1-1,CASSPPQGWNTEAFF,TGTGCCAGCTCACCACCACAAGGTTGGAACACTGAAGCTTTCTTT
TRBD2,many,TRBV20-1,TRBJ2-1,CSAGIAGTYNEQFF,TGCAGTGCGGGAATAGCGGGAACCTACAATGAGCAGTTCTTC
NA,NA,TRBV6-5,TRBJ2-2,CASSYQTPGELFF,TGTGCCAGCAGTTATCAAACTCCCGGGGAGCTGTTTTTT
NA,few,TRBV2,TRBJ2-1,CASSPGLGHYNEQFF,TGTGCCAGCAGTCCCGGCCTGGGACACTACAATGAGCAGTTCTTC
NA,NA,TRBV15,TRBJ2-7,CATSSGGPYEQYF,TGTGCCACCAGCAGTGGGGGACCCTACGAGCAGTACTTC
NA,few,TRBV12-3/TRBV12-4,TRBJ2-1,CASSSVSNEQFF,TGTGCCAGCAGTTCGGTCAGTAATGAGCAGTTCTTC